Listed below are T cell receptor beta chains from one sample, sequenced in a study of cytomegalovirus exposure and HLA in healthy donors. The protocol was immunoSEQ multiplex PCR, while the TCRdb copy is restricted to in-frame clones and leaves out a portion. The sample has about 100,000 clones; around 72% are singletons. Sequencing was performed on PBMCs. The receptors stem from a male donor in good health and CMV-seropositive. The CDR3 runs from the conserved cysteine through the conserved F or W. The D gene is left open where the match is weak. Size tells how often a clone was seen (once, few, many) or the class of an expanded clone, and some rows leave it out.

>-|TRBV14|TRBJ1-6|-
CASSQPGENSPLHF
TGTGCCAGCAGCCAGCCAGGGGAAAATTCACCCCTCCACTTT
>-|TRBV7-3|TRBJ1-1|-
CASSSIGRSDGSNTEAFF
TGTGCCAGCAGCTCTATAGGCAGGTCTGACGGTTCGAACACTGAAGCTTTCTTT
>-|TRBV6-5|TRBJ1-5|TRBD1
CASREGAGGNQPQHF
TGTGCCAGCCGGGAGGGGGCAGGGGGCAATCAGCCCCAGCATTTT
>-|TRBV2|TRBJ1-2|-
CAGRDGPDYGYTF
TGTGCCGGGAGAGACGGCCCTGACTATGGCTACACCTTC
>-|TRBV4-3|TRBJ1-1|-
CASSLYGGNTEAFF
TGCGCCAGCAGCCTGTACGGGGGGAACACTGAAGCTTTCTTT
>-|TRBV7-2|TRBJ2-3|-
CASSLAPSTDTQYF
TGTGCCAGCAGCTTAGCTCCTAGCACAGATACGCAGTATTTT
>-|TRBV6-5|TRBJ2-5|-
CASSVREETQYF
TGTGCCAGCAGTGTTCGGGAAGAGACCCAGTACTTC
>-|TRBV7-2|TRBJ2-2|-
CASSLYSSSNTGELFF
TGTGCCAGCAGCTTATATTCCAGTTCGAACACCGGGGAGCTGTTTTTT
>few|TRBV4-3|TRBJ1-3|-
CASSQEETLGAGNTIYF
TGCGCCAGCAGCCAAGAAGAGACGCTAGGAGCTGGAAACACCATATATTTT
>-|TRBV5-1|TRBJ1-2|TRBD1
CASSLDSQGAYGYTF
TGCGCCAGCAGCTTGGATTCACAGGGGGCCTATGGCTACACCTTC
>-|TRBV13|TRBJ2-5|-
CASSLVGQETQYF
TGTGCCAGCAGCTTAGTCGGGCAAGAGACCCAGTACTTC
>few|TRBV6-6|TRBJ2-1|TRBD2
CASSQGGNEQFF
TGTGCCAGCAGCCAGGGAGGGAATGAGCAGTTCTTC
>-|TRBV6-5|TRBJ1-2|-
CASSFRDIYGYTF
TGTGCCAGCAGTTTCCGGGACATCTATGGCTACACCTTC
>few|TRBV15|TRBJ1-5|-
CATSYRMQGRQPQHF
TGTGCCACCAGCTATCGCATGCAGGGCCGTCAGCCCCAGCATTTT
>once|TRBV10-3|TRBJ2-5|TRBD1
CAISGSDRAPETQYF
TGTGCCATCAGTGGCTCAGACAGGGCGCCAGAGACCCAGTACTTC
>once|TRBV4-2|TRBJ2-6|-
CASSQDVYSGANVLTF
TGTGCCAGCAGCCAAGATGTGTACTCTGGGGCCAACGTCCTGACTTTC
>once|TRBV5-6|TRBJ1-2|-
CASSQGGGADGYTF
TGTGCCAGCAGCCAAGGGGGGGGCGCGGATGGCTACACCTTC
>-|TRBV19|TRBJ1-3|TRBD1
CASSIPHGRGPGNTIYF
TGTGCCAGTAGTATCCCGCATGGCAGGGGGCCAGGAAACACCATATATTTT
>-|TRBV5-4|TRBJ1-2|TRBD1
CASSGDRVLYGYTF
TGTGCCAGCAGCGGGGACAGGGTACTCTATGGCTACACCTTC
>once|TRBV15|TRBJ2-6|-
CATSRDPGSGANVLTF
TGTGCCACCAGCAGAGATCCGGGCTCTGGGGCCAACGTCCTGACTTTC
>-|TRBV7-8|TRBJ2-7|-
CASSLAGGHEQYF
TGTGCCAGCAGCTTAGCTGGGGGCCACGAGCAGTACTTC
>-|TRBV11-3|TRBJ1-3|-
CASSLDWACANGNTIYF
TGTGCCAGCAGCTTAGATTGGGCCTGCGCCAATGGAAACACCATATATTTT
>-|TRBV4-2|TRBJ2-2|-
CASSQDPVGGMTGELFF
TGTGCCAGCAGCCAAGACCCGGTGGGGGGAATGACCGGGGAGCTGTTTTTT
>-|TRBV7-2|TRBJ1-2|-
CASSLFRGDYGYTF
TGTGCCAGCAGCTTATTTAGAGGTGACTATGGCTACACCTTC
>-|TRBV7-8|TRBJ1-4|-
CASSSFGGNGEKLFF
TGTGCCAGCAGTAGCTTCGGAGGGAATGGTGAAAAACTGTTTTTT
>-|TRBV5-4|TRBJ1-6|TRBD1
CASSWPPGQGNSPLHF
TGTGCCAGCAGCTGGCCCCCGGGACAGGGTAATTCACCCCTCCACTTT
>-|TRBV7-2|TRBJ2-5|TRBD2
CASSLATGAGGKETQYF
TGTGCCAGCAGCTTAGCGACTGGGGCGGGGGGGAAAGAGACCCAGTACTTC
>few|TRBV7-8|TRBJ2-2|TRBD1
CASHPMDRVGRELFF
TGTGCCAGCCATCCGATGGACAGGGTCGGTCGAGAGCTGTTTTTT
>-|TRBV6-1|TRBJ2-2|TRBD2
CASLGLAGHDGLFF
TGTGCCAGCTTGGGACTAGCGGGCCATGATGGGCTGTTTTTT
>-|TRBV4-3|TRBJ1-3|TRBD1
CASSQEVGTGGNIIYF
TGCGCCAGCAGCCAAGAGGTGGGGACAGGGGGAAACATCATATATTTT
>-|TRBV6-1|TRBJ1-2|TRBD1
CASSLTGVGGYTF
TGTGCCAGCAGCCTAACAGGGGTTGGGGGCTACACCTTC
>few|TRBV29-1|TRBJ1-3|TRBD1
CSVQGWDREDGNTIYF
TGCAGCGTCCAAGGTTGGGACAGGGAGGATGGAAACACCATATATTTT
>-|TRBV29-1|TRBJ1-1|TRBD1
CSVQLTGRNEAFF
TGCAGCGTTCAATTGACAGGGCGGAATGAAGCTTTCTTT
>once|TRBV5-1|TRBJ2-2|-
CASSRPRSREVPGELFF
TGCGCCAGCAGCCGCCCTAGGTCCAGGGAGGTCCCCGGGGAGCTGTTTTTT
>-|TRBV30|TRBJ2-3|-
CAWSAVTDTQYF
TGTGCCTGGAGTGCAGTCACAGATACGCAGTATTTT
>-|TRBV27|TRBJ2-6|-
CASSQGAGANVLTF
TGTGCCAGCAGTCAAGGGGCGGGGGCCAACGTCCTGACTTTC
>-|TRBV5-4|TRBJ2-3|TRBD1
CASSPGTAPTDTQYF
TGTGCCAGCAGCCCCGGGACAGCTCCAACAGATACGCAGTATTTT
>-|TRBV4-3|TRBJ2-7|TRBD1
CASSSNGQGSYEQYF
TGCGCCAGCAGCTCAAACGGACAGGGGAGCTACGAGCAGTACTTC
>-|TRBV11-3|TRBJ2-7|-
CASSPQGVQTRYEQYF
TGTGCCAGCAGCCCCCAAGGTGTACAGACCCGCTACGAGCAGTACTTC
>-|TRBV7-2|TRBJ2-2|TRBD2
CASSLLAGAHTGELFF
TGTGCCAGCAGCCTCCTAGCGGGGGCGCACACCGGGGAGCTGTTTTTT